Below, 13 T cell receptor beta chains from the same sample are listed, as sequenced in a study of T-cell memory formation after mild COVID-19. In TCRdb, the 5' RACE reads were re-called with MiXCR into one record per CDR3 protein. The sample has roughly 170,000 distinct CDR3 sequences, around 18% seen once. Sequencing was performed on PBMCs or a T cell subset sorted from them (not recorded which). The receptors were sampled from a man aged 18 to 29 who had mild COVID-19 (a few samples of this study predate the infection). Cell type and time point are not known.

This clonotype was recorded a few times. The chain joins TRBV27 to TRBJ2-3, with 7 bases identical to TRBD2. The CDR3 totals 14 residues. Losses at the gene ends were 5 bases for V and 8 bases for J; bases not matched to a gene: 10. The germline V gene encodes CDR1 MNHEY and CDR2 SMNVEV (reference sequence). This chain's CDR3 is CASSQRDPVGTQYF. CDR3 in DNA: TGTGCCAGCAGTCAGCGGGACCCCGTAGGTACGCAGTATTTT.

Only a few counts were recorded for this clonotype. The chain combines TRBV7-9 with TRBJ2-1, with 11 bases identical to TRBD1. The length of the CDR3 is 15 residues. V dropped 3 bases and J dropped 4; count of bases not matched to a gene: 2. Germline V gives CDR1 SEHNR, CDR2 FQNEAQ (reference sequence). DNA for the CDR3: TGTGCCAGCAGCTTGGGACAGGGGGGATACAATGAGCAGTTCTTC. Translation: CASSLGQGGYNEQFF.

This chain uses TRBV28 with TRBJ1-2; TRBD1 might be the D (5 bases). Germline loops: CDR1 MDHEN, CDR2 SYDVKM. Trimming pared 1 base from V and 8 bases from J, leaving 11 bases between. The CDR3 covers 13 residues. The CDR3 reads CASSLSSQGGYTF. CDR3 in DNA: TGTGCCAGCAGTTTATCATCCCAGGGCGGCTACACCTTC.

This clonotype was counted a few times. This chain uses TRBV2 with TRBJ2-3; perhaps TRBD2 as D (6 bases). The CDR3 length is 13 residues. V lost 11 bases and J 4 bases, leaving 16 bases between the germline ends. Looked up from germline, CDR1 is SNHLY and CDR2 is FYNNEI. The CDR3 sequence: CACRSGDSDTQYF. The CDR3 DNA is TGTGCCTGCCGTAGCGGTGACTCAGATACGCAGTATTTT.

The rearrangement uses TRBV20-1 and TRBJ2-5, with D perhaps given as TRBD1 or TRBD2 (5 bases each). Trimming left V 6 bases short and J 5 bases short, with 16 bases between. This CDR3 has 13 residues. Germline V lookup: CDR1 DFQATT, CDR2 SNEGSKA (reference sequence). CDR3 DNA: TGCAGTGCCTCGGCCGGGGCTAGGGAGACCCAGTACTTC. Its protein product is CSASAGARETQYF.

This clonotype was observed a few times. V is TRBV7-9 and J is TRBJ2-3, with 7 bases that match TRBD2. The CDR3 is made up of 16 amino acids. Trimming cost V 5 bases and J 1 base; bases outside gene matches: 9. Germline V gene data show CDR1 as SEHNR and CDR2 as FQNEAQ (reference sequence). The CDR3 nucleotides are TGTGCCAGCAGCCGGGCGAGACGGGGGGGCACAGATACGCAGTATTTT. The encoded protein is CASSRARRGGTDTQYF. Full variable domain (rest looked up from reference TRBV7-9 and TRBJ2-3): DTGVSQNPRHKITKRGQNVTFRCDPISEHNRLYWYRQTLGQGPEFLTYFQNEAQLEKSRLLSDRFSAERPKGSFSTLEIQRTEQGDSAMYLCASSRARRGGTDTQYFGPGTRLTVL.

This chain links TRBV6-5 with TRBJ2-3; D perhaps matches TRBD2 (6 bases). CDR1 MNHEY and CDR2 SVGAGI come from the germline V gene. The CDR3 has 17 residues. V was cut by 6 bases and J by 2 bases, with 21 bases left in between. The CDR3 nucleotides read TGTGCCAGCAGCAAGAGTCGGGGGAGTAGGGTCACAGATACGCAGTATTTT. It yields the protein CASSKSRGSRVTDTQYF.

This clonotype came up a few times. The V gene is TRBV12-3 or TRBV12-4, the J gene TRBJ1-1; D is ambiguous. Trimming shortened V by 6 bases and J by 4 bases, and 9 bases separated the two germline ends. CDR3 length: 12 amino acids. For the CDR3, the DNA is TGTGCCAGCAGCACCCGGGGCACTGAAGCTTTCTTT. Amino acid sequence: CASSTRGTEAFF.

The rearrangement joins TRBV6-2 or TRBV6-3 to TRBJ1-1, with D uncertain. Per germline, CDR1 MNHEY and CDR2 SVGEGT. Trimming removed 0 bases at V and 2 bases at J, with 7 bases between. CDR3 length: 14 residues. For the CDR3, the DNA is TGTGCCAGCAGTTACTCGAAAGCAAACACTGAAGCTTTCTTT. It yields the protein CASSYSKANTEAFF.

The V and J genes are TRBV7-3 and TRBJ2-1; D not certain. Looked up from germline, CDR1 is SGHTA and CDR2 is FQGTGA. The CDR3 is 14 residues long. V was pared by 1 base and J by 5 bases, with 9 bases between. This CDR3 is CASSLKWSDNEQFF. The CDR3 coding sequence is TGTGCCAGCAGCTTAAAATGGTCAGACAATGAGCAGTTCTTC. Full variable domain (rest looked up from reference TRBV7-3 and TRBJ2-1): GAGVSQTPSNKVTEKGKYVELRCDPISGHTALYWYRQSLGQGPEFLIYFQGTGAADDSGLPNDRFFAVRPEGSVSTLKIQRTERGDSAVYLCASSLKWSDNEQFFGPGTRLTVL.

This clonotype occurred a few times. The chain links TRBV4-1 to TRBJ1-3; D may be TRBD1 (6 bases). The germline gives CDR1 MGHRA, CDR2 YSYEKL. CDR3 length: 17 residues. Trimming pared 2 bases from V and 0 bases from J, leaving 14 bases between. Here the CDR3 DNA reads TGCGCCAGCAGCCAATGGGGGGGGCCCGTCTCTGGAAACACCATATATTTT. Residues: CASSQWGGPVSGNTIYF.

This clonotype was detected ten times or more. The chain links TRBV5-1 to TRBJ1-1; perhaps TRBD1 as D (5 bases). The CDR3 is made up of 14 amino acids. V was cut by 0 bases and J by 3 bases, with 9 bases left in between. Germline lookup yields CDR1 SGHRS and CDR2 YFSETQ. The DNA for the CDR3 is TGCGCCAGCAGCTTGGATGGGGGGTACACTGAAGCTTTCTTT. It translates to CASSLDGGYTEAFF.

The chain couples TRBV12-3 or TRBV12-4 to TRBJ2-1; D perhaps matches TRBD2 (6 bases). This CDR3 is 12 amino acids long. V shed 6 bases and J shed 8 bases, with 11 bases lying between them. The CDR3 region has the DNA TGTGCCAGCAGCTCACGCGGGGATGAGCAGTTCTTC. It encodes CASSSRGDEQFF.